This entry features one T cell receptor (beta chain) sequence. CDR1 and CDR2 (germline): SQVTM, ANQGSEA. The CDR3 has 14 residues. V was clipped by 0 bases and J by 1 base, with 9 bases between them. The data belong to a study of shared clonotypes between healthy human individuals. Across the whole study: Donors were a couple of women and a few men aged 18 to 49.

Libraries were prepared by immunoSEQ multiplex PCR; TCRdb keeps only in-frame clonotypes and omits some of them. This table holds approximately 2,300,000 clones, under 95% found once. The TCR was taken from a man aged 18 to 29 in good health. Some clones in this sample may be carry-over from other donors' samples. Sequenced input: naive CD4+ T cells from PBMCs. Subset given: CD45RA+ positively selected. This rearrangement joins TRBV29-1 to TRBJ1-1; D may be TRBD1 (5 bases). The CDR3 coding sequence is TGCAGCGTTGAAGAGGGGGGACCGAACACTGAAGCTTTCTTT. Translated: CSVEEGGPNTEAFF.